The clone carrying this TCR beta chain was observed many times. The CD8+CD4-CCR7+CD45RA+ phenotype defined the sorted naive CD8 T cells. This specimen belongs to a study of molecular identifiers for immune sequencing clone quantification. TCRdb reprocessed the PCR reads via MiXCR and lists one record per CDR3 protein. This sample has over 550,000 distinct CDR3 sequences, with about 25% found just once. Germline CDR1 is LGHNA and CDR2 is YSLEER. The V end lost 1 base, the J end lost 8 bases, and 11 bases lay between the germline ends. This CDR3 is built from 13 residues. The chain couples TRBV4-3 to TRBJ1-1; TRBD1 might be the D (5 bases). The source of this sequence is a human donor in good health. Some libraries in this study had Jurkat cell RNA spiked in. The sequencing sample was made of naive CD8+ T cells from blood, with Jurkat cell RNA spiked in. As to subset: FACS-sorted CD8+CD4-CCR7+CD45RA+ naive T cells. Here the CDR3 reads CASSQGGGKEAFF. As DNA, the CDR3 is TGCGCCAGCAGCCAAGGGGGCGGGAAGGAAGCTTTCTTT.